The present entry profiles one TCR beta chain with its context. Its cognate antigen has yet to be identified. Base-call qualities are not available, and no considerably larger clone is one nucleotide away. The collaborating institutions used their own protocols to collect whole blood in K2EDTA tubes. For TCRbeta analysis, collaborators shipped samples as frozen whole blood, isolated PBMCs, or DNA extracted from either of those sample types. The CDR3 runs 14 amino acids, cysteine and phenylalanine included. Only the CDR3 DNA is retained, 42 bases long and in frame from the first base. Trimming removed 0 bases from V and 1 base from J, leaving 6 bases between the germline ends. The CDR1 and CDR2 encoded by the germline V gene are SGHRS and YFSETQ. This sample stems from a study of blood T cell repertoires in COVID-19 (dated by TCRdb to about 2020). The study in broad terms: Collaborator samples came from the United States, Italy and Spain and covered acute and convalescent phases of COVID-19. A de-identified subject ID, COVID-19 status, age in years and sex were almost always included in the sample metadata. The repertoires were made available in a free public database intended to serve as a resource for research on the immune response to SARS-CoV-2. Where available, HLA class I and class II types were obtained from metadata supplied by the sample provider rather than from assay-based typing. Samples came from the ongoing ImmuneRACE study (first 160 participants) plus 1,254 subjects from 6 global collaborators. The material from the prospective study consisted of cDNA or gDNA derived from T cells, B-cell-depleted T cells, or PBMCs. The dataset comprised deeply sampled blood TCRbeta repertoires from subjects exposed to, actively infected with, or recovered from COVID-19.

TCRbeta CDR3 regions were amplified from genomic DNA by means of the immunoSEQ Assay, a bias-controlled multiplex PCR. For the original study's pipeline: The number of nucleated cells in each sample was estimated by amplification of reference gene primers within the assay. Sequence reads were collapsed and filtered to measure the absolute abundance of every unique TCRbeta CDR3 rearrangement. For each sample, productive Simpson clonality was calculated as the square root of Simpson's diversity index across productive rearrangements. TCRdb took over this immuneACCESS table, retaining in-frame rearrangements with V and J assigned. Such tables are incomplete; in checked studies, under half of the missing clones stem from an unresolved V gene, and the remainder is unexplained. V and J calls plus clone size are reproduced from that table; the DNA served to infer D and trimming. The sample table lists nearly 110,000 clones, roughly 80% of them with a count of one. The top ten clonotypes cover roughly 4.3% of the sample.

Overall results and qualifications from the work: How much clinical and demographic metadata was included differed by source and by participant, and the metadata was provided uncurated.

The sample comprised peripheral blood. This receptor chain uses TRBV5-1 and TRBJ2-3; no confident D gene assignment can be made. This sequence originates from a human donor in a cohort sampled during active COVID-19. The nucleotide sequence is given as TGCGCCAGCAGCTTGGCGTCGGGCACAGATACGCAGTATTTT. It translates to CASSLASGTDTQYF.